One and the same sample provided the 9 T cell receptor beta chains below, sequenced in a study of T cells in Graves' hyperthyroidism and ophthalmopathy. RNA transcripts served as the template for amplifying TCR beta CDR3 regions. First-round RT-PCR with HTBI primers amplified the TCR CDR3 region. From the multiplex PCR reads, TCRdb called clonotypes with MiXCR, one entry per CDR3 protein. This table has fewer than 650,000 distinct CDR3 sequences, 12% to 15% appearing once. The sample was blood. These receptors came from a woman aged 40-49 years with Graves' hyperthyroidism.

This clonotype was detected a few times. This chain connects TRBV2 to TRBJ1-2; TRBD1 matches 8 bases. CDR1 is SNHLY and CDR2 is FYNNEI in the germline V gene. J gave up 9 bases and V 4 bases, and 7 bases lay outside the gene matches. The CDR3 has 13 amino acids. For the CDR3, the DNA is TGTGCCAGCAGTGCAGGGGGCGATTCTCGCTACACCTTC. It codes for CASSAGGDSRYTF. The full variable domain, rest sourced from reference TRBV2 and TRBJ1-2, is EPEVTQTPSHQVTQMGQEVILRCVPISNHLYFYWYRQILGQKVEFLVSFYNNEISEKSEIFDDQFSVERPDGSNFTLKIRSTKLEDSAMYFCASSAGGDSRYTFGSGTRLTVV.

This clonotype was observed a few times. This chain links TRBV6-4 with TRBJ1-2, with D perhaps matching TRBD1 (6 bases). V lost 6 bases and J 4 bases, leaving 12 bases between the germline ends. The germline V gene has CDR1 MRHNA and CDR2 SNTAGT. CDR3 length equals 13 residues. Here the CDR3 DNA reads TGTGCCAGCAGCGCAGGGGTTGGCTATGGCTACACCTTC. It yields the protein CASSAGVGYGYTF.

This clonotype was seen repeatedly, ten times or more. V is TRBV27 and J is TRBJ2-3, with 8 bases that match TRBD2. The germline CDR1 and CDR2 sequences are MNHEY and SMNVEV (reference sequence). There are 18 residues in the CDR3. Unmatched junction bases numbered 12, after V lost 4 bases and J lost 0 bases. DNA for the CDR3: TGTGCCAGCAGTTCCGCTCCGGGACTAGGGATTAGCACAGATACGCAGTATTTT. Translated, it gives CASSSAPGLGISTDTQYF.

This chain connects TRBV3-1 to TRBJ2-2; D gene unclear. The CDR3 runs to 14 residues. CDR1 is LGHDT and CDR2 is YNNKEL in the germline V gene (reference sequence). The V and J ends lost 3 bases and 6 bases respectively, with 11 bases between them. The CDR3 DNA is TGTGCCAGCAGCCAGAAAGGAAGTGCCGGGGAGCTGTTTTTT. Translated, it gives CASSQKGSAGELFF.

This clonotype occurred many times. The chain couples TRBV29-1 to TRBJ2-7; the D is unclear. Trimming cost V 4 bases and J 5 bases, with 15 bases left between them. Germline V gene sequence: CDR1 SQVTM, CDR2 ANQGSEA. The CDR3 consists of 13 residues. The CDR3 nucleotides are TGCAGCGTTGCTCTGGCGCCTAACCACGAGCAGTACTTC. Its translation is CSVALAPNHEQYF.

This clonotype was seen ten or more times. J is TRBJ1-2 and V is TRBV15; the D is unclear. The ends were cut back, 7 bases at V and 1 base at J, with 13 bases in the middle. CDR3 size: 14 residues. From germline, CDR1 is LNHNV and CDR2 YYDKDF (reference sequence). CDR3 in amino acids: CATTLSEDNYGYTF. The CDR3 DNA sequence: TGTGCCACCACCCTGTCGGAAGATAACTATGGCTACACCTTC.

This chain links TRBV5-8 with TRBJ2-5; 8 positions match TRBD2. Trimming at V came to 0 bases and at J to 3 bases, leaving 4 bases not matched to a gene. Germline CDR1 and CDR2: SGHTS and YDEGEE. The CDR3 has 15 residues. This chain's CDR3 is CASSLELAEEETQYF. CDR3 in DNA: TGTGCCAGCAGCTTGGAACTAGCGGAGGAAGAGACCCAGTACTTC.

The chain carries TRBV6-5 and TRBJ2-2; possibly TRBD2 for D (7 bases). CDR3 length: 16 amino acids. CDR1 and CDR2 from the germline V gene are MNHEY and SVGAGI. Trimming left V 0 bases short and J 4 bases short, with 12 bases between. CDR3 sequence (DNA): TGTGCCAGCAGTTACTCACGGAGGGGGGGCACCGGGGAGCTGTTTTTT. Translating gives CASSYSRRGGTGELFF.

This clonotype appeared many times. V and J are TRBV2 and TRBJ2-2; 7 positions agree with TRBD2. CDR1 and CDR2 from the germline V gene are SNHLY and FYNNEI. The CDR3 loop spans 15 amino acids. V gave up 4 bases and J gave up 3 bases; unmatched junction bases: 5. CDR3 loop: CASSVGLGHTGELFF. The CDR3 DNA reads as TGTGCCAGCAGTGTCGGACTAGGTCACACCGGGGAGCTGTTTTTT.